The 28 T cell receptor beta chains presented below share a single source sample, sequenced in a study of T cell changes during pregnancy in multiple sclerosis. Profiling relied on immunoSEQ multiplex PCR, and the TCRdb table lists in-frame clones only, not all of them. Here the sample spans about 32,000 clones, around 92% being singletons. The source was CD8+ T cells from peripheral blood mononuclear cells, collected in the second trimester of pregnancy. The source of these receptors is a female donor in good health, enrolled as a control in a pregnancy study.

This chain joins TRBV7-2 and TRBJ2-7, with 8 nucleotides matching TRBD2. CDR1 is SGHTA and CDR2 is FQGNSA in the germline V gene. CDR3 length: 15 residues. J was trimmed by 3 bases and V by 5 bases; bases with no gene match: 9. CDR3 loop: CASSPAGGGLYEQYF. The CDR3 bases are TGTGCCAGCAGCCCAGCCGGGGGGGGCCTCTACGAGCAGTACTTC.

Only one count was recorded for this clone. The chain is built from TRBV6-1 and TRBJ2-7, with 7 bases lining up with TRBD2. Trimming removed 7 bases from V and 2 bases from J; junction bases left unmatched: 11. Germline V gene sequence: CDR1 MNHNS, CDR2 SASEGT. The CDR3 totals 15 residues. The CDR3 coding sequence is TGTGCCAGCACCCCCTGGGAGGGGTCCCCCTACGAGCAGTACTTC. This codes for CASTPWEGSPYEQYF.

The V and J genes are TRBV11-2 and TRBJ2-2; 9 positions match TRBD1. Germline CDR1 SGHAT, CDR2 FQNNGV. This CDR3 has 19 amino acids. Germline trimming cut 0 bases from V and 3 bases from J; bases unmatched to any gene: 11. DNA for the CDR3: TGTGCCAGCAGCTTAGAATTGGGCCCGGGACAGGGCCACACCGGGGAGCTGTTTTTT. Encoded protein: CASSLELGPGQGHTGELFF.

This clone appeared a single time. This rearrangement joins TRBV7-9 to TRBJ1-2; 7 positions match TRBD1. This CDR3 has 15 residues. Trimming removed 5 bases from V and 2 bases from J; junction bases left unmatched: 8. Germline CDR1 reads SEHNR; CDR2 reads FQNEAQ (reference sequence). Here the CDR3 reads CASSPSTGKNYGYTF. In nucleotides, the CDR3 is TGTGCCAGCAGCCCGTCGACAGGGAAAAACTATGGCTACACCTTC. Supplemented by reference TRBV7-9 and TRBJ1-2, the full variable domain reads DTGVSQNPRHKITKRGQNVTFRCDPISEHNRLYWYRQTLGQGPEFLTYFQNEAQLEKSRLLSDRFSAERPKGSFSTLEIQRTEQGDSAMYLCASSPSTGKNYGYTFGSGTRLTVV.

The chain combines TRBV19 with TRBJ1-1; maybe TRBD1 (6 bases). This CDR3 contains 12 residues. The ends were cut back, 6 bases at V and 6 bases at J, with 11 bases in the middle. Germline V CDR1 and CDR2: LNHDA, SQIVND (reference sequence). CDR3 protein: CASSGQYPEAFF. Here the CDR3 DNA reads TGTGCCAGTAGCGGACAGTACCCTGAAGCTTTCTTT.

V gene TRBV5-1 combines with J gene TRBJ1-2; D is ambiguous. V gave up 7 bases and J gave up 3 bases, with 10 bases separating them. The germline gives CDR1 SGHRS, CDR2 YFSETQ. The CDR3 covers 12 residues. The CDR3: CASSGGHYGYTF. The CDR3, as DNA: TGCGCCAGCTCTGGAGGGCACTATGGCTACACCTTC.

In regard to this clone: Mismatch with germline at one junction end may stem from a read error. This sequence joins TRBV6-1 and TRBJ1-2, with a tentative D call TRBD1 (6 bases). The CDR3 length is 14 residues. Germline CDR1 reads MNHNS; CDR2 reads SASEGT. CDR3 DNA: TGTGCCAGCACCCAGGGGAGGGCGTCCTATGGCTACATCTTC. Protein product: CASTQGRASYGYIF.

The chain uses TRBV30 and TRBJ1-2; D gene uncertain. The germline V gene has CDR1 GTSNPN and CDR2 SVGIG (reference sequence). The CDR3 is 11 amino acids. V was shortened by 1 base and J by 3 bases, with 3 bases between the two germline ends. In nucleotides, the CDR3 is TGTGCCTGGAGTGACTACTATGGCTACACCTTC. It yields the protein CAWSDYYGYTF.

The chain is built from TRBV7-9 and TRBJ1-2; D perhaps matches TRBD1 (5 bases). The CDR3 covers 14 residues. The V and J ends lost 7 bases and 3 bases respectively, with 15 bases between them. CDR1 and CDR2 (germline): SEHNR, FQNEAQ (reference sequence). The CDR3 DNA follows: TGTGCCAGCACCCCATCGGAGGGGTACTATGGCTACACCTTC. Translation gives CASTPSEGYYGYTF.

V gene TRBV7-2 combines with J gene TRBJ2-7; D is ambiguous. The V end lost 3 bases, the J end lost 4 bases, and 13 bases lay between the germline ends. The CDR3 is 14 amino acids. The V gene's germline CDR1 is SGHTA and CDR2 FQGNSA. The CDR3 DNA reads TGTGCCAGCAGCTTCGACCGAGGCGGTTACGAGCAGTACTTC. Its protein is CASSFDRGGYEQYF.

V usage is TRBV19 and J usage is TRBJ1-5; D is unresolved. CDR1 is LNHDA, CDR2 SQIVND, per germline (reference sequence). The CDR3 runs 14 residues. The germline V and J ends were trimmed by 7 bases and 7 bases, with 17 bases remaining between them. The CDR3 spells CASTVQEGAQPQHF. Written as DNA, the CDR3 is TGTGCCAGTACGGTGCAGGAGGGAGCCCAGCCCCAGCATTTT.

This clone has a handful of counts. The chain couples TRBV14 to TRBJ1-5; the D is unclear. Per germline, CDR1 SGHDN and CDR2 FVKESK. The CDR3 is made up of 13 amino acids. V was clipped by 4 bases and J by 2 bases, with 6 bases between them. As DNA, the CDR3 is TGTGCCAGCAGCCTCCGGGGCAATCAGCCCCAGCATTTT. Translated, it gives CASSLRGNQPQHF.

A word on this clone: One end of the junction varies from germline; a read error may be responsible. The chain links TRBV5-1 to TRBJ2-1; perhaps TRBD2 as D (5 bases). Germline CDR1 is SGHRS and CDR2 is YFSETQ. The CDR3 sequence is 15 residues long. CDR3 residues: CASSLARTYYNEQFF. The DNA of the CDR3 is TGTGCCAGCAGCTTGGCCAGGACTTATTACAATGAGCAGTTCTTC.

CDR3 loop: CATAGGYGYTF. Written as DNA, the CDR3 is TGTGCCACTGCGGGGGGTTATGGCTACACCTTC. J is TRBJ1-2 and V is TRBV27; a possible D gene is TRBD1 (5 bases). Germline CDR1 MNHEY, CDR2 SMNVEV (reference sequence). V was clipped by 10 bases and J by 5 bases, with 11 bases between them. CDR3 size: 11 residues.

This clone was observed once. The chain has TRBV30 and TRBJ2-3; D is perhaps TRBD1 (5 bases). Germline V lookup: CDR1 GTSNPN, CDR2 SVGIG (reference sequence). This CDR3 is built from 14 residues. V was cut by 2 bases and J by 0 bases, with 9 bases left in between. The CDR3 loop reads CAWSWAGSTDTQYF. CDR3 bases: TGTGCCTGGAGTTGGGCAGGGAGCACAGATACGCAGTATTTT.

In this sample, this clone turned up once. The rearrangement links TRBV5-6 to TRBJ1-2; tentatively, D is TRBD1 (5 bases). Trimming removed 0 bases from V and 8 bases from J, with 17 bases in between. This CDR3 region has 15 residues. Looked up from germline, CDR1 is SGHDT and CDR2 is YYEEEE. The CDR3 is CASSLVGSGTRGYTF. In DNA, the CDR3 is TGTGCCAGCAGCTTGGTGGGCAGCGGGACTAGGGGCTACACCTTC.

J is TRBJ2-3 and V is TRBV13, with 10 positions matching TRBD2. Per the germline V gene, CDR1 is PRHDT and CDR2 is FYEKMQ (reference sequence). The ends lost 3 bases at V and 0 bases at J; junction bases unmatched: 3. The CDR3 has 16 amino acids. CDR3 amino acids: CASSLTSGSSTDTQYF. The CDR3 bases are TGTGCCAGCAGCTTGACTAGCGGGTCTAGCACAGATACGCAGTATTTT. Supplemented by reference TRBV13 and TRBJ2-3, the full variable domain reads AAGVIQSPRHLIKEKRETATLKCYPIPRHDTVYWYQQGPGQDPQFLISFYEKMQSDKGSIPDRFSAQQFSDYHSELNMSSLELGDSALYFCASSLTSGSSTDTQYFGPGTRLTVL.

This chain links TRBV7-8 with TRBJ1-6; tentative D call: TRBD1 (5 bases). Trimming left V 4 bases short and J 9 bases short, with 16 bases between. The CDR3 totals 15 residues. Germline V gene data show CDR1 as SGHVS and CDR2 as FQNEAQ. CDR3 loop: CASSSLGGRSSPLHF. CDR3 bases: TGTGCCAGCAGCTCCCTCGGGGGGAGGAGTTCACCCCTCCACTTT.

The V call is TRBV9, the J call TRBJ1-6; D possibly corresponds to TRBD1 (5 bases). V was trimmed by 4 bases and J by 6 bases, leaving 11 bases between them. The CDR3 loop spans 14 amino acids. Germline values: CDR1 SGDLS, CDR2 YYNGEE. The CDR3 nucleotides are TGTGCCAGCAGCCCTTCCGGGGGTAATTCACCCCTCCACTTT. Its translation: CASSPSGGNSPLHF.

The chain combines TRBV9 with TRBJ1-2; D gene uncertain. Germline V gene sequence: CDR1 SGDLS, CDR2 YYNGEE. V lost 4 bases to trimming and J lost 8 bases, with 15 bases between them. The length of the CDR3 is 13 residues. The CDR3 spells CASSLDTPEGYTF. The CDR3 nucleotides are TGTGCCAGCAGCTTAGACACACCGGAGGGCTACACCTTC.

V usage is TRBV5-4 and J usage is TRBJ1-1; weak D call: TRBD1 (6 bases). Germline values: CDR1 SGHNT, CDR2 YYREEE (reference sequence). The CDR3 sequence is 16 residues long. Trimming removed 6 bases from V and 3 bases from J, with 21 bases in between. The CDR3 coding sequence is TGTGCCAGCACTGCGCCCGGGGGGCGTATATACACTGAAGCTTTCTTT. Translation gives CASTAPGGRIYTEAFF.

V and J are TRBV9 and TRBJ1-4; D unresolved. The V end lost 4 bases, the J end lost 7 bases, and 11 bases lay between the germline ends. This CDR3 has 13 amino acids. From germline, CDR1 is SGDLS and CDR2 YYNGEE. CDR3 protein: CASSLGGTEKLFF. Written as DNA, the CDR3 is TGTGCCAGCAGCCTGGGAGGCACTGAAAAACTGTTTTTT.

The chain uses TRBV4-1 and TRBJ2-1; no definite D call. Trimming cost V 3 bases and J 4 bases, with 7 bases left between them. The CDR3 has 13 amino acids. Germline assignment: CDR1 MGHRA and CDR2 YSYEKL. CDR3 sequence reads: CASSHRQYNEQFF. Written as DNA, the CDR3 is TGCGCCAGCAGCCACAGGCAGTACAATGAGCAGTTCTTC.

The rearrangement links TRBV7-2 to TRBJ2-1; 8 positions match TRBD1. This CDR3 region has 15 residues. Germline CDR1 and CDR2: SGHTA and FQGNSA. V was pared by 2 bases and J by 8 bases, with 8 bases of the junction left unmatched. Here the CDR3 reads CASSLSGTGIDEQFF. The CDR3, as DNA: TGTGCCAGCAGCTTAAGTGGGACAGGAATTGATGAGCAGTTCTTC.

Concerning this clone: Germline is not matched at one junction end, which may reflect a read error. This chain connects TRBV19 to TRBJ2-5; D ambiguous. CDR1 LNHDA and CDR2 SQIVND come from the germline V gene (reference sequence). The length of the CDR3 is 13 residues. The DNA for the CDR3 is TGTGCCAGTAATATAGACGGAGAAGAGACCCAGTACTTC. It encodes CASNIDGEETQYF.

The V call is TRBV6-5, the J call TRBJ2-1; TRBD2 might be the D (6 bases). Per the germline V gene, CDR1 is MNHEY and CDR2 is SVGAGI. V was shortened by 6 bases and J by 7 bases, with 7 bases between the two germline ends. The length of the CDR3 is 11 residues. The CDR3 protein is CASRGGNEQFF. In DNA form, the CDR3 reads TGTGCCAGCAGGGGGGGTAATGAGCAGTTCTTC.

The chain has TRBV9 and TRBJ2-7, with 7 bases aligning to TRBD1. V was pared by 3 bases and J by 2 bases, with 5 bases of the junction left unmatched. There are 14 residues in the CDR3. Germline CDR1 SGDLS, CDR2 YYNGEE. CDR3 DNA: TGTGCCAGCAGCGAAAGTGACAGGGCCTACGAGCAGTACTTC. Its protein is CASSESDRAYEQYF.

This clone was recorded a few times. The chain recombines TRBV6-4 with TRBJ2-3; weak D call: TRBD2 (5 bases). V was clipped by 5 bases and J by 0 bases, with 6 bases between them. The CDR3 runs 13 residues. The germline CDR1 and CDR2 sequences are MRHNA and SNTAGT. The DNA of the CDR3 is TGTGCCAGCAGTAGCGGTAGCACAGATACGCAGTATTTT. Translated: CASSSGSTDTQYF.